What follows describes a single TCR beta chain. The antigen is not known. Described time point: newly diagnosed, previously untreated cHL patient sample. Isolation of CD4+ T cells from thawed PBMCs was performed by magnetic negative selection. The authors compared against newly diagnosed, untreated classical Hodgkin lymphoma PBMCs. These data originate in a study of PD-1 blockade in classical Hodgkin lymphoma. Study-level results: Reports indicated that newly diagnosed patients had lower baseline TCR diversity than healthy donors did.

Profiling relied on immunoSEQ multiplex PCR, and the TCRdb table lists in-frame clones only, not all of them. This table holds just over 15,000 clones, about 86% found once. Germline trimming cut 2 bases from V and 2 bases from J; bases unmatched to any gene: 16. CDR3 length: 20 residues. Germline CDR1 is MGHRA and CDR2 is YSYEKL. Sequences were obtained from CD4+ T cells from blood. The clonotype comes from a human donor with classical Hodgkin lymphoma. The chain carries TRBV4-1 and TRBJ1-5; TRBD1 matches at 9 bases. The CDR3 bases are TGCGCCAGCAGCCAAAGATGGGGTGGGACAGGGACGTCGGGCAATCAGCCCCAGCATTTT. Its translation: CASSQRWGGTGTSGNQPQHF.